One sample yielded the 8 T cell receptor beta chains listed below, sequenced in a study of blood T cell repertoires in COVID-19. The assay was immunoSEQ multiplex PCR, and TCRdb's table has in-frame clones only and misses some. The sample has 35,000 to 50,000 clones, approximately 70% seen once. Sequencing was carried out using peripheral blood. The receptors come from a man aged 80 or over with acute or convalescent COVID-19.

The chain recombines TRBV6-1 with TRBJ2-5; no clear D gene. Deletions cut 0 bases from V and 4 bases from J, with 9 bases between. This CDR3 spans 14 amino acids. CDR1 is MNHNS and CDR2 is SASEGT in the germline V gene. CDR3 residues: CASSEAPNGETQYF. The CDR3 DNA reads TGTGCCAGCAGTGAAGCGCCTAACGGAGAGACCCAGTACTTC.

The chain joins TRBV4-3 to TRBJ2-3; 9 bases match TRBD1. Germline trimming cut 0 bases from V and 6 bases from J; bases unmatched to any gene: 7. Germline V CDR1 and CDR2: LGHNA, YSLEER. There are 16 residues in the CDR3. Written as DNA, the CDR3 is TGCGCCAGCAGCCAAGATATGACAGGGGGACCGGATACGCAGTATTTT. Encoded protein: CASSQDMTGGPDTQYF.

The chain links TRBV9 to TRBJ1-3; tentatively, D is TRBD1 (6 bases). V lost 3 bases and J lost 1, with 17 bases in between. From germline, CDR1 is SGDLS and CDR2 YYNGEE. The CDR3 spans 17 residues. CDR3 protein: CASSAPWDGTSGNTIYF. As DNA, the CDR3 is TGTGCCAGCAGCGCCCCCTGGGACGGGACATCTGGAAACACCATATATTTT.

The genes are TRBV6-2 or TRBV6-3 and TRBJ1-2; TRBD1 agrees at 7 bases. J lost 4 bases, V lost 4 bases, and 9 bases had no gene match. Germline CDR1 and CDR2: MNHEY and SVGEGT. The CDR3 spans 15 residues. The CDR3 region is CASSFYRGSGYGYTF. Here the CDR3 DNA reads TGTGCCAGCAGTTTTTACAGGGGTTCCGGCTATGGCTACACCTTC.

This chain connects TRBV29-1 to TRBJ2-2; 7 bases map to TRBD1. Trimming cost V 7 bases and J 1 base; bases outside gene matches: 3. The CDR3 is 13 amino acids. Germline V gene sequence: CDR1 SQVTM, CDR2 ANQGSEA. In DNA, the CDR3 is TGCAGCGCCCGGGACAGGAACACCGGGGAGCTGTTTTTT. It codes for CSARDRNTGELFF.

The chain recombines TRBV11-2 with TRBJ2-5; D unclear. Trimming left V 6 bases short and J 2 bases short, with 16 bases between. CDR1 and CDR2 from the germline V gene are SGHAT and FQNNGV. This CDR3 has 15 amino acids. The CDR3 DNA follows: TGTGCCAGCAGTCTCCAGGTGGCCTCACAAGAGACCCAGTACTTC. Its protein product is CASSLQVASQETQYF.

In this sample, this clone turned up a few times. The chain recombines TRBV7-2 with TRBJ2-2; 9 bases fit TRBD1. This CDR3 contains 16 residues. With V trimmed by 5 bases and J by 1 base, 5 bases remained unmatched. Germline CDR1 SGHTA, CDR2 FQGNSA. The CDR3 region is CASSPGGQGNTGELFF. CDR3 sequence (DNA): TGTGCCAGCAGCCCCGGGGGACAGGGGAACACCGGGGAGCTGTTTTTT.

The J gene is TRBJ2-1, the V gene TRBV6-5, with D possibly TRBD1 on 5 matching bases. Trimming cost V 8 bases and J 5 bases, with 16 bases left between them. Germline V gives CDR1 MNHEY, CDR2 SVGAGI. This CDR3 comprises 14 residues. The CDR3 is CASSRQSMDNEQFF. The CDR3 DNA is TGTGCCAGCTCACGACAGTCCATGGACAATGAGCAGTTCTTC.